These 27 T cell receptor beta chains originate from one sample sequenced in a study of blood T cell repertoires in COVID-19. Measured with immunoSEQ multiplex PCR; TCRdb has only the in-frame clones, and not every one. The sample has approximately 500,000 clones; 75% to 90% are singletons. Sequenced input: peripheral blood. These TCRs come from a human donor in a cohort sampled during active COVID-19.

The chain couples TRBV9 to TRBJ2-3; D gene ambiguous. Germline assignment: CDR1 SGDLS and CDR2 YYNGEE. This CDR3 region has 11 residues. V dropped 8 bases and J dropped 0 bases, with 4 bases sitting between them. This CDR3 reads CASSSTDTQYF. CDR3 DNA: TGTGCCAGTTCTAGCACAGATACGCAGTATTTT. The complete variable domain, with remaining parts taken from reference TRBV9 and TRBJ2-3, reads DSGVTQTPKHLITATGQRVTLRCSPRSGDLSVYWYQQSLDQGLQFLIQYYNGEERAKGNILERFSAQQFPDLHSELNLSSLELGDSALYFCASSSTDTQYFGPGTRLTVL.

Here the CDR3 DNA reads TGTGCCAGTACCCCTGGGGACAGGGGCTTCACAGATACGCAGTATTTT. Translating it yields CASTPGDRGFTDTQYF. The chain uses TRBV19 and TRBJ2-3; 10 bases are shared with TRBD1. Germline assignment: CDR1 LNHDA and CDR2 SQIVND (reference sequence). After removal of 7 bases from V and 2 bases from J, the junction contained 9 bases not matched to a gene. The CDR3 sequence is 16 residues long. The complete variable domain, with remaining parts taken from reference TRBV19 and TRBJ2-3, reads DGGITQSPKYLFRKEGQNVTLSCEQNLNHDAMYWYRQDPGQGLRLIYYSQIVNDFQKGDIAEGYSVSREKKESFPLTVTSAQKNPTAFYLCASTPGDRGFTDTQYFGPGTRLTVL.

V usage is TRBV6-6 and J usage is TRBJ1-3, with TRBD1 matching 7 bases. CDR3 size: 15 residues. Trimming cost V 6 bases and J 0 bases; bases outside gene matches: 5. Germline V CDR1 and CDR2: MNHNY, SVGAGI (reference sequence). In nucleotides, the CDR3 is TGTGCCAGCAGCATGGACAGGAACTCTGGAAACACCATATATTTT. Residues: CASSMDRNSGNTIYF.

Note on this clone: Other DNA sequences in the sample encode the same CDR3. The CDR3 DNA reads as TGTGCCAGTAGTCGGGACAGGGACACTGAAGCTTTCTTT. The encoded protein is CASSRDRDTEAFF. The genes are TRBV19 and TRBJ1-1; 9 nucleotides line up with TRBD1. The CDR3 sequence is 13 residues long. Per the germline V gene, CDR1 is LNHDA and CDR2 is SQIVND (reference sequence). J gave up 3 bases and V 5 bases, and 1 base lay outside the gene matches.

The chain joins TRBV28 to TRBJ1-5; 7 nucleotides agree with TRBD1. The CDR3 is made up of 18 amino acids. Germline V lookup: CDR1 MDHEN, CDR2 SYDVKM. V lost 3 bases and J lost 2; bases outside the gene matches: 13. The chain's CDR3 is CASSFPIPTGARNQPQHF. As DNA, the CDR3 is TGTGCCAGCAGTTTCCCCATTCCCACAGGGGCCCGCAATCAGCCCCAGCATTTT.

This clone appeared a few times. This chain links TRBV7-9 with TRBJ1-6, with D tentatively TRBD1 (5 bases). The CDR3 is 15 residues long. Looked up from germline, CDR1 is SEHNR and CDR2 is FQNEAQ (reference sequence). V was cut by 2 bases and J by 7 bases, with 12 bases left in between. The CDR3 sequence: CASSLSRGGNSPLHF. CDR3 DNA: TGTGCCAGCAGCTTAAGTCGTGGGGGGAATTCACCCCTCCACTTT.

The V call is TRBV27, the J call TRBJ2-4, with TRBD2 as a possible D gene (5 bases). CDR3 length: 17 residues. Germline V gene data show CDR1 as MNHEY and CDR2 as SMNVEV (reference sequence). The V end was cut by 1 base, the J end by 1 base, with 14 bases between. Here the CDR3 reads CASSLWTGLGAKNIQYF. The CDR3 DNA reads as TGTGCCAGCAGTTTATGGACTGGGCTGGGCGCCAAAAACATTCAGTACTTC.

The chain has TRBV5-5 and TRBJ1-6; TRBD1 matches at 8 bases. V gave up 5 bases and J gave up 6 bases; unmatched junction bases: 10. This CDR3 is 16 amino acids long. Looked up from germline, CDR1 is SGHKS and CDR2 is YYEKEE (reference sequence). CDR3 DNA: TGTGCCAGCAGTTATGACAGGGGAAGGGGTAATTCACCCCTCCACTTT. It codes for CASSYDRGRGNSPLHF.

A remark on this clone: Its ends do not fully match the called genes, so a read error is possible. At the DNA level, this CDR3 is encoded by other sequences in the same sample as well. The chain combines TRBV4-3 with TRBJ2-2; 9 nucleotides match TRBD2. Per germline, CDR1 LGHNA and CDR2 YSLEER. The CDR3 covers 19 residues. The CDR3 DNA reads TGCGCCAGCAGCCAAGATGTGAGGAGGGCTAGCGGGAACACCGGAGAGCTGTTTTTT. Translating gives CASSQDVRRASGNTGELFF.

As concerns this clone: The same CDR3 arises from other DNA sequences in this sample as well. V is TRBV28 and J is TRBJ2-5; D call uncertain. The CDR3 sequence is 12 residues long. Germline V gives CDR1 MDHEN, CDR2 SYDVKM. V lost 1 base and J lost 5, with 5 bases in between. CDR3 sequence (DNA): TGTGCCAGCAGTTTATTTGGCGAGACCCAGTACTTC. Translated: CASSLFGETQYF.

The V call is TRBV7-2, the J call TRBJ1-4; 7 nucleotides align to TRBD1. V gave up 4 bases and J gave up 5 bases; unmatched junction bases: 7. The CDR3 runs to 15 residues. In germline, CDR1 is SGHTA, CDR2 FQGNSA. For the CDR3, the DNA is TGTGCCAGCAGCTCCCTGGGACAGAGAAATGAAAAACTGTTTTTT. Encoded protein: CASSSLGQRNEKLFF.

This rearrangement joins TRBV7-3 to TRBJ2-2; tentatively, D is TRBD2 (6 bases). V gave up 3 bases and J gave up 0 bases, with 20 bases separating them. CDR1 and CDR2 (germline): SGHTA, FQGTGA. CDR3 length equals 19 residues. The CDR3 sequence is CASSLGPPGTSTNTGELFF. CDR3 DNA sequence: TGTGCCAGCAGCTTGGGCCCTCCAGGGACTTCGACGAACACCGGGGAGCTGTTTTTT.

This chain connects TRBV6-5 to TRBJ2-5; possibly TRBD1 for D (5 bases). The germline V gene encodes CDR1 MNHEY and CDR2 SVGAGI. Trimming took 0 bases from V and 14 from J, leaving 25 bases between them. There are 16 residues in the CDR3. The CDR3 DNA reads TGTGCCAGCAGTTACTCTCAAGGGGCGACGAGTGGCACCCTTTACTTC. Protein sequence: CASSYSQGATSGTLYF.

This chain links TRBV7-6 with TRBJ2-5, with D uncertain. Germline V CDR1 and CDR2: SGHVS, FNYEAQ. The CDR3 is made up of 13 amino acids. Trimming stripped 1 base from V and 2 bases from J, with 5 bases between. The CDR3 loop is CASSLGSQETQYF. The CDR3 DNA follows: TGTGCCAGCAGCTTAGGGAGTCAAGAGACCCAGTACTTC.

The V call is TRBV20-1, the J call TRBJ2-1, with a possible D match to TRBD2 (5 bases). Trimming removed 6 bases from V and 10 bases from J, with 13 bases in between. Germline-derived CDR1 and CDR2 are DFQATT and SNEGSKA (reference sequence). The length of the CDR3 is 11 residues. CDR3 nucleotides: TGCAGTGCCTCGAGCGGTACCGAGCAGTTCTTC. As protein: CSASSGTEQFF.

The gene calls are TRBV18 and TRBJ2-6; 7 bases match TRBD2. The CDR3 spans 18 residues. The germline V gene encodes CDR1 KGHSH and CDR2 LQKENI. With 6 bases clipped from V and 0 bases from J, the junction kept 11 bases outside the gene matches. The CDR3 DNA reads TGTGCCAGCTCCCTGACTAGCCCACAGAGCTCTGGGGCCAACGTCCTGACTTTC. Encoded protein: CASSLTSPQSSGANVLTF.

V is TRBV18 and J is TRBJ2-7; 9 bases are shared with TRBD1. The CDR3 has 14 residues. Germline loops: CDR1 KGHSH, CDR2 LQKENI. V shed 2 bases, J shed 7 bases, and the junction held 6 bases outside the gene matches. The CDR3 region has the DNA TGTGCCAGCTCACCAGGGACAGGGCCCGTAGAGCAGTACTTC. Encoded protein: CASSPGTGPVEQYF.

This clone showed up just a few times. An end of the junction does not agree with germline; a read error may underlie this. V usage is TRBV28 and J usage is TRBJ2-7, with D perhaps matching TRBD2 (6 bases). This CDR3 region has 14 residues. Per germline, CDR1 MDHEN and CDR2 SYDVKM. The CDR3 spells CASAGAGLLGLSSF. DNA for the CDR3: TGTGCCAGCGCCGGGGCGGGGCTCCTCGGGTTATCTTCCTTC.

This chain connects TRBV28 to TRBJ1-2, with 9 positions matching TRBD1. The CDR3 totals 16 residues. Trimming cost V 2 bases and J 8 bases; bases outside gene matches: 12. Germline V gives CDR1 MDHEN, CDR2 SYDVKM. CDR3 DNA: TGTGCCAGCAGTTTAAGAAGCGGACAGGGGAAAGAAGGCTACACCTTC. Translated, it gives CASSLRSGQGKEGYTF.

CDR3 in DNA: TGTGCCAGCAGCTCCCCCCCGACTGGGTATTTT. It is translated as CASSSPPTGYF. This chain links TRBV28 with TRBJ2-3; D call uncertain. CDR1 is MDHEN, CDR2 SYDVKM, per germline. There are 11 residues in the CDR3. Trimming cost V 6 bases and J 14 bases, with 15 bases left between them.

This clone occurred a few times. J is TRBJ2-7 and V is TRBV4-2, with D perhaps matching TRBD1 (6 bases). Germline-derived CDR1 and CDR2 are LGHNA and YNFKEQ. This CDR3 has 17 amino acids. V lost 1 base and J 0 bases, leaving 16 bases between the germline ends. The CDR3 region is CASSQVPGTDSSYEQYF. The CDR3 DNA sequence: TGTGCCAGCAGCCAAGTTCCCGGGACGGACAGCTCCTACGAGCAGTACTTC.

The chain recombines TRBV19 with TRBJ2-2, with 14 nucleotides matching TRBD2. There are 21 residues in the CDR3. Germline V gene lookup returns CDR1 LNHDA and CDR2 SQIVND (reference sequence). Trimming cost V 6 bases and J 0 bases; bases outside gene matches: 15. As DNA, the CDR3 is TGTGCCAGTAGAATTGAGGTGGGACTAGCGGGAGTAAGACCGAACACCGGGGAGCTGTTTTTT. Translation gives CASRIEVGLAGVRPNTGELFF. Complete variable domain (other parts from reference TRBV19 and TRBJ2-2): DGGITQSPKYLFRKEGQNVTLSCEQNLNHDAMYWYRQDPGQGLRLIYYSQIVNDFQKGDIAEGYSVSREKKESFPLTVTSAQKNPTAFYLCASRIEVGLAGVRPNTGELFFGEGSRLTVL.

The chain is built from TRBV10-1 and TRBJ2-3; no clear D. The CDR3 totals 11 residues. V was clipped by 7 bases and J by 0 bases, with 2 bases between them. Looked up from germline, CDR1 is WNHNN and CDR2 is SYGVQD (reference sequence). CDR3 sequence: CASTSTDTQYF. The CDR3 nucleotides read TGCGCCAGCACTAGCACAGATACGCAGTATTTT.

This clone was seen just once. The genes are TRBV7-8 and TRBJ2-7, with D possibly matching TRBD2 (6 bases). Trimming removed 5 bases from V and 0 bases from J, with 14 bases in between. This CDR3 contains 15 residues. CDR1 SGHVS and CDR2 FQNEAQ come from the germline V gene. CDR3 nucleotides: TGTGCCAGCAGCCAAGTAGGCGGGAACTCCTACGAGCAGTACTTC. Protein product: CASSQVGGNSYEQYF.

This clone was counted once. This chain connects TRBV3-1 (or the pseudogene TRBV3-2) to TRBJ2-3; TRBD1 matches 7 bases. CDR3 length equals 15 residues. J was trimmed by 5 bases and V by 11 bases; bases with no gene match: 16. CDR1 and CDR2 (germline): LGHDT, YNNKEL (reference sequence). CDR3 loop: CASTAGWNRGDTQYF. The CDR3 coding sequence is TGTGCCTCTACCGCCGGCTGGAACAGGGGAGATACGCAGTATTTT.

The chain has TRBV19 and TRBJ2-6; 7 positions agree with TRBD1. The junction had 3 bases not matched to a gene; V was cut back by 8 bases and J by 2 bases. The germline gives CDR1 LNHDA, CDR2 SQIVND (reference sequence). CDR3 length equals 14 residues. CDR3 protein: CASGGQAGANVLTF. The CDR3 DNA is TGTGCCAGTGGTGGACAGGCTGGGGCCAACGTCCTGACTTTC. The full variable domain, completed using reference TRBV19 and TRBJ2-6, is DGGITQSPKYLFRKEGQNVTLSCEQNLNHDAMYWYRQDPGQGLRLIYYSQIVNDFQKGDIAEGYSVSREKKESFPLTVTSAQKNPTAFYLCASGGQAGANVLTFGAGSRLTVL.

CDR3 protein: CASSYSRGTRYGYTF. The CDR3 DNA follows: TGTGCCAGCAGTTACTCGAGAGGGACACGCTATGGCTACACCTTC. The chain uses TRBV6-2 or TRBV6-3 and TRBJ1-2; D perhaps matches TRBD1 (6 bases). CDR3 size: 15 residues. CDR1 and CDR2 (germline): MNHEY, SVGEGT. Between the trimmed V and J ends, which lost 0 bases and 4 bases, there was a span of 12 bases.